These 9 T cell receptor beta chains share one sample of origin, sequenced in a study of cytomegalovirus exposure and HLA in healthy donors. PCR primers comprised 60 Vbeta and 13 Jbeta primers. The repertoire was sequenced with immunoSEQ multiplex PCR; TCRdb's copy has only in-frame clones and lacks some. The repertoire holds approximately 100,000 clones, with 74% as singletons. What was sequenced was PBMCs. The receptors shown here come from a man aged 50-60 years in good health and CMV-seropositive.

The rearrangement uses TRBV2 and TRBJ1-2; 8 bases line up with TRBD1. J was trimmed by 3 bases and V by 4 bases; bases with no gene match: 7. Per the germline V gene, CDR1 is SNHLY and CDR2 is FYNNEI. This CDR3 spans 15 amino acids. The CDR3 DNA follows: TGTGCCAGCAGTGTTTCCCAGGGGGCTTACTATGGCTACACCTTC. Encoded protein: CASSVSQGAYYGYTF.

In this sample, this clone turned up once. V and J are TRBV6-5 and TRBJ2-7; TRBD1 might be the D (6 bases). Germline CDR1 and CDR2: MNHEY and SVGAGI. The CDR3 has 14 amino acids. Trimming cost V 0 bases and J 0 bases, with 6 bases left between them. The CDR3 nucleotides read TGTGCCAGCAGTTACTCGGACAGCTCCTACGAGCAGTACTTC. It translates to CASSYSDSSYEQYF.

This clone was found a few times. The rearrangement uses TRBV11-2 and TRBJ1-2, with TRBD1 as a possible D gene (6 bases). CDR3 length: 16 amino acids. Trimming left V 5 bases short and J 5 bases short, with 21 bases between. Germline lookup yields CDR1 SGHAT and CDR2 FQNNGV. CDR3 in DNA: TGTGCCAGCAGCCCTGCGGGGGGGGCAAGAATTTATGGCTACACCTTC. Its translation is CASSPAGGARIYGYTF.

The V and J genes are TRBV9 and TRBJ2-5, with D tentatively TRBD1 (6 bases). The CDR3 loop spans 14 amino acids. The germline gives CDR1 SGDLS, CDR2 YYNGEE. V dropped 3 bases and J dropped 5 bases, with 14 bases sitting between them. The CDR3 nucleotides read TGTGCCAGCAGCGCCCAACAGGGATGGGAGACCCAGTACTTC. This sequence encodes CASSAQQGWETQYF.

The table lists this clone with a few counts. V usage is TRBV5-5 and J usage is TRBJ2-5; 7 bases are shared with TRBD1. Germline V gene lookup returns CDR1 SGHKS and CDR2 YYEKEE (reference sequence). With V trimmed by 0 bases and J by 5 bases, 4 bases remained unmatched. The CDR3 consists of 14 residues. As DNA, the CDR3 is TGTGCCAGCAGCTTGGTGAGGGGGCGGGAGACCCAGTACTTC. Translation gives CASSLVRGRETQYF.

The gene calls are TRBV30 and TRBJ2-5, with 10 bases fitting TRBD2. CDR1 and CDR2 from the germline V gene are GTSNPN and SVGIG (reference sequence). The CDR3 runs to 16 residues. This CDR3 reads CALKGLAGAFQETQYF. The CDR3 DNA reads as TGTGCTTTAAAGGGGCTAGCGGGAGCCTTCCAAGAGACCCAGTACTTC. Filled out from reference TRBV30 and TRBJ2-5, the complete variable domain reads SQTIHQWPATLVQPVGSPLSLECTVEGTSNPNLYWYRQAAGRGLQLLFYSVGIGQISSEVPQNLSASRPQDRQFILSSKKLLLSDSGFYLCALKGLAGAFQETQYFGPGTRLLVL.

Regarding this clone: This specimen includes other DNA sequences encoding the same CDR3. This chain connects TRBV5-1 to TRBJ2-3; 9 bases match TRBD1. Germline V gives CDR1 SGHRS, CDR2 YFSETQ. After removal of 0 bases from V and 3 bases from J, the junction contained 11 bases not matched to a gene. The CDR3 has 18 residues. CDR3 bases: TGCGCCAGCAGCTTGGGGTCGGCAGGGACAGGGTTTACAGATACGCAGTATTTT. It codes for CASSLGSAGTGFTDTQYF.

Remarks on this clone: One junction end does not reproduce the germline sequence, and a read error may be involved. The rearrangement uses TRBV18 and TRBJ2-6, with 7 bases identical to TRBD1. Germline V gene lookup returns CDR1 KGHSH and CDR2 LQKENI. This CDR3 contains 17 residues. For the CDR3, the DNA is TGTGCCAGCTCACTTGAACCAGGGGGTTCTGGGGCCAACGGCCTGACTTTC. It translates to CASSLEPGGSGANGLTF.

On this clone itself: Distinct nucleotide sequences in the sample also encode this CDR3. CDR3 nucleotide sequence: TGCAGTGCTAGGAGGGCAGATACGCAGTATTTT. This sequence encodes CSARRADTQYF. The rearrangement links TRBV20-1 to TRBJ2-3, with a possible D match to TRBD2 (5 bases). The CDR3 runs to 11 residues. Germline V gene data show CDR1 as DFQATT and CDR2 as SNEGSKA (reference sequence). Trimming cost V 3 bases and J 4 bases, with 5 bases left between them.